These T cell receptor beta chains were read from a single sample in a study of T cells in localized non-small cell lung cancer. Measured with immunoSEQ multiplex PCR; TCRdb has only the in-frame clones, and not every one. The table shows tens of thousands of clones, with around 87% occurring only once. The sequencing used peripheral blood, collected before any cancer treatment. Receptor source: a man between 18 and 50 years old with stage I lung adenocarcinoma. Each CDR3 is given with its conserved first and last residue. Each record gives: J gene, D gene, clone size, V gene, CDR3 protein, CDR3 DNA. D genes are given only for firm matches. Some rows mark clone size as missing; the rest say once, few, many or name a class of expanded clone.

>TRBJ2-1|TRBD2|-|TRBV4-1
CASSSSGGPDNEQFF
TGCGCCAGCAGCTCCAGCGGGGGGCCGGATAATGAGCAGTTCTTC
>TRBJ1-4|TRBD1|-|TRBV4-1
CASSRTGVNEKLFF
TGCGCCAGCAGCCGTACAGGGGTCAATGAAAAACTGTTTTTT
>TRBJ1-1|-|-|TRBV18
CASSPYAGENTEAFF
TGTGCCAGCTCACCTTATGCAGGTGAAAACACTGAAGCTTTCTTT
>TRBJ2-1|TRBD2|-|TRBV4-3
CASSPRLAGDNEQFF
TGCGCCAGCAGCCCACGACTAGCGGGGGATAATGAGCAGTTCTTC
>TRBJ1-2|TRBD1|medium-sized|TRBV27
CASSLGQGYGYTF
TGTGCCAGCAGTTTAGGACAGGGTTATGGCTACACCTTC
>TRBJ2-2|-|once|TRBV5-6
CASSLELGATGELFF
TGTGCCAGCAGCTTGGAGCTAGGGGCCACCGGGGAGCTGTTTTTT
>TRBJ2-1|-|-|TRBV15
CATSRTGTPRNEQFF
TGTGCCACCAGCAGGACCGGGACTCCTCGCAATGAGCAGTTCTTC
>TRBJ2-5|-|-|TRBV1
CTSSQDVQGEETQYF
TGCACCAGCAGCCAAGATGTTCAGGGGGAAGAGACCCAGTACTTC
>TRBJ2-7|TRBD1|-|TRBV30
CACGQGAYEQYF
TGTGCCTGTGGACAGGGGGCCTACGAGCAGTACTTC
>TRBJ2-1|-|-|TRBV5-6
CASSFSDNEQFF
TGTGCCAGCAGCTTTTCAGACAATGAGCAGTTCTTC
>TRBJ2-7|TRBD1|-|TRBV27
CASSPRQGFYEQYF
TGTGCCAGCAGTCCCCGACAGGGTTTCTACGAGCAGTACTTC
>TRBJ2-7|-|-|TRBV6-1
CASFYYEQYF
TGTGCCAGCTTCTACTACGAGCAGTACTTC
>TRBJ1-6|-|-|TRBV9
CASSVGGAGYNSPLHF
TGTGCCAGCAGCGTGGGGGGGGCAGGCTATAATTCACCCCTCCACTTT
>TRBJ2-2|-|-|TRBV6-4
CASRQGLYTGELFF
TGTGCCAGCAGGCAGGGTCTATACACCGGGGAGCTGTTTTTT
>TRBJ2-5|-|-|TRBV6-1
CASYSRDGETQYF
TGTGCCTCCTACTCCCGGGACGGAGAGACCCAGTACTTC
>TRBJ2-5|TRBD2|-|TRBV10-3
CAIKGAGGQETQYF
TGTGCCATCAAGGGAGCGGGGGGGCAAGAGACCCAGTACTTC
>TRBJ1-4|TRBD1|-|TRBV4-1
CASSQLGQFEKLFF
TGCGCCAGCAGCCAGTTGGGACAGTTTGAAAAACTGTTTTTT
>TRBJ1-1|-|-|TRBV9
CASSVDDTEAFF
TGTGCCAGCAGCGTAGATGACACTGAAGCTTTCTTT
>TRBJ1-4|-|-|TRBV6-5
CASSYGSAGDEKLFF
TGTGCCAGCAGTTACGGGTCTGCAGGGGATGAAAAACTGTTTTTT
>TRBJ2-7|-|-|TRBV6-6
CASSYGQGEMYEQYF
TGTGCCAGCAGTTACGGGCAGGGAGAAATGTACGAGCAGTACTTC
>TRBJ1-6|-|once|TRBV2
CASSAEVNSPLHF
TGTGCCAGCAGTGCGGAAGTCAATTCACCCCTCCACTTT
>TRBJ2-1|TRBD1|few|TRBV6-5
CASSSGTGGSNEQFF
TGTGCCAGCAGTTCTGGGACAGGGGGGAGCAATGAGCAGTTCTTC
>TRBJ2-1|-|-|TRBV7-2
CASRFEWGADEQFF
TGTGCCAGCAGATTCGAATGGGGAGCGGATGAGCAGTTCTTC
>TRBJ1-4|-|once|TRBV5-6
CASSLGTGRPNEKLFF
TGTGCCAGCAGCTTGGGAACGGGACGGCCTAATGAAAAACTGTTTTTT
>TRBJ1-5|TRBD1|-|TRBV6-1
CASSDAGTGNNQPQHF
TGTGCCAGCAGTGACGCCGGGACAGGGAACAATCAGCCCCAGCATTTT
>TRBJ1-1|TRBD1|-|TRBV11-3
CASSFRTGDTEAFF
TGTGCCAGCAGCTTCAGGACAGGGGACACTGAAGCTTTCTTT
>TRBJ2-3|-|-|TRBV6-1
CASSEQLDSTDTQYF
TGTGCCAGCAGTGAACAACTTGACAGCACAGATACGCAGTATTTT
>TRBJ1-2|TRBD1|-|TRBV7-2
CASSPSGQGVYGYTF
TGTGCCAGCAGCCCCTCCGGACAGGGTGTCTATGGCTACACCTTC
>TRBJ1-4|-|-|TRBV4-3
CASSRGAGAEGEKLFF
TGCGCCAGCAGCCGGGGGGCAGGGGCGGAGGGTGAAAAACTGTTTTTT
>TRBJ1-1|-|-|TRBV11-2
CASSSYRSLNTEAFF
TGTGCCAGCAGCTCGTACAGGAGCCTGAACACTGAAGCTTTCTTT
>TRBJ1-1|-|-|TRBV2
CASSEVRTQGSGTEAFF
TGTGCCAGCAGTGAAGTCCGCACCCAAGGGTCCGGCACTGAAGCTTTCTTT
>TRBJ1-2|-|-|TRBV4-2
CASSVPRGSGYGYTF
TGTGCCAGCAGCGTTCCCCGGGGTTCGGGCTATGGCTACACCTTC
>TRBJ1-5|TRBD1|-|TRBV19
CASSGQGGQPQHF
TGTGCCAGTAGTGGGCAGGGGGGTCAGCCCCAGCATTTT
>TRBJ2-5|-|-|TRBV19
CASSISGETQYF
TGTGCCAGTAGTATTTCAGGGGAGACCCAGTACTTC
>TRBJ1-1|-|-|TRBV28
CASSLRNPVLEAFF
TGTGCCAGCAGTTTACGCAATCCAGTACTTGAAGCTTTCTTT
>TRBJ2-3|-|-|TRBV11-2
CASSSRNWADTQYF
TGTGCCAGCAGCTCCAGAAACTGGGCAGATACGCAGTATTTT
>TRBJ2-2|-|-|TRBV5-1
CASSLRDGANTGELFF
TGCGCCAGCAGCTTGCGCGACGGCGCGAACACCGGGGAGCTGTTTTTT
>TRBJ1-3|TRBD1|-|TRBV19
CASSTHRDRAGNTIYF
TGTGCCAGTAGTACTCACCGGGACAGGGCTGGAAACACCATATATTTT
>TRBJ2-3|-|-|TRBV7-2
CASRNRAASSTDTQYF
TGTGCCAGCAGGAACAGGGCGGCTAGTAGCACAGATACGCAGTATTTT
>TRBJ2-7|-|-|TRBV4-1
CASSPPPFLGPSTYEQYF
TGCGCCAGCAGCCCACCCCCTTTTCTGGGACCGTCGACCTACGAGCAGTACTTC
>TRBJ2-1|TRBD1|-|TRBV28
CASSLGDRGGNEQFF
TGTGCCAGCAGTTTAGGGGACAGGGGAGGGAATGAGCAGTTCTTC
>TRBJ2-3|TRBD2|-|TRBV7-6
CASSHRGGAGTDTQYF
TGTGCCAGCAGCCACCGCGGGGGGGCCGGCACAGATACGCAGTATTTT
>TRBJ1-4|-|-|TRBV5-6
CASSSGITNEKLFF
TGTGCCAGCAGCTCTGGCATTACTAATGAAAAACTGTTTTTT
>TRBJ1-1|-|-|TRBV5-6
CASRRGGETEAFF
TGTGCCAGCAGGAGGGGTGGCGAGACTGAAGCTTTCTTT
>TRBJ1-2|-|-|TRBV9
CASSVVNQNLNF
TGTGCCAGCAGCGTAGTAAATCAGAATTTGAACTTC
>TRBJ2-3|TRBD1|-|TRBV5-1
CASSPRGTGDADTQYF
TGCGCCAGCAGCCCTCGGGGGACAGGAGATGCAGATACGCAGTATTTT
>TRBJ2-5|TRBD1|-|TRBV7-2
CASSFSTGGETQYF
TGTGCCAGCAGCTTTTCCACAGGGGGGGAGACCCAGTACTTC
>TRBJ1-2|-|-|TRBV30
CAWNKVLTYGYTF
TGTGCCTGGAATAAAGTTCTGACCTATGGCTACACCTTC
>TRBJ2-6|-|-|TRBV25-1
CASSQTRASGANVLTF
TGTGCCAGCAGTCAGACCAGGGCCTCTGGGGCCAACGTCCTGACTTTC
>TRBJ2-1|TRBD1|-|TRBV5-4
CASSKGQGPSYNEQFF
TGTGCCAGCAGCAAAGGACAGGGACCCTCCTACAATGAGCAGTTCTTC
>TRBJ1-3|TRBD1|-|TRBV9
CASSWTGGNTIYF
TGTGCCAGCAGCTGGACAGGAGGAAACACCATATATTTT
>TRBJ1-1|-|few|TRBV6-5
CASSYSRRNTEAFF
TGTGCCAGCAGTTACTCCAGGAGGAACACTGAAGCTTTCTTT
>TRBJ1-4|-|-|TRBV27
CASSPPGQYEKLFF
TGTGCCAGCAGTCCTCCAGGACAGTATGAAAAACTGTTTTTT
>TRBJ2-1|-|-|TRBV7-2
CASSPGISEQFF
TGTGCCAGCAGCCCTGGGATCAGTGAGCAGTTCTTC
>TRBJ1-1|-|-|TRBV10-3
CAAQTVNTEAFF
TGTGCCGCCCAGACAGTGAACACTGAAGCTTTCTTT
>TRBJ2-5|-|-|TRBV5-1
CASSTGHSQETQYF
TGCGCCAGCAGCACGGGACACTCCCAAGAGACCCAGTACTTC
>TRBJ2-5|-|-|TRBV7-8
CASSSLQWGQETQYF
TGTGCCAGCAGCTCACTGCAGTGGGGACAAGAGACCCAGTACTTC
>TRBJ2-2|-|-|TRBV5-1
CASSLVLSGGELFF
TGCGCCAGCAGCTTGGTACTCTCTGGCGGGGAGCTGTTTTTT
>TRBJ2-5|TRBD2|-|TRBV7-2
CASSTGLAAQETQYF
TGTGCCAGCAGCACTGGACTAGCGGCTCAAGAGACCCAGTACTTC